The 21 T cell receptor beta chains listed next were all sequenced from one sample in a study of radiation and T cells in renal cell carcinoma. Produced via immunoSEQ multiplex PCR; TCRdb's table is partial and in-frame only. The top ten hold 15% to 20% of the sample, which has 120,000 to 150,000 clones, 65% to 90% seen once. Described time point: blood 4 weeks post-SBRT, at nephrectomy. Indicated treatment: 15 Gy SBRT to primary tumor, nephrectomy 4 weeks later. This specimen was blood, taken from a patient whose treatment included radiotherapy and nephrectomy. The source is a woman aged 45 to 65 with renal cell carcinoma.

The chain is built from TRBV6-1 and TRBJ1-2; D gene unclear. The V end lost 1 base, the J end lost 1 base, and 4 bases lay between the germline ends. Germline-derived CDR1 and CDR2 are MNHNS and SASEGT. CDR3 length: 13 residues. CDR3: CASSEVGNYGYTF. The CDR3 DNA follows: TGTGCCAGCAGTGAAGTAGGTAACTATGGCTACACCTTC.

The CDR3 loop is CSVDEVRNEQFF. The DNA for the CDR3 is TGCAGCGTTGACGAGGTCAGGAATGAGCAGTTCTTC. The chain uses TRBV29-1 and TRBJ2-1; D gene uncertain. The V gene lost 3 bases and the J gene lost 7 bases, with 10 bases spanning the gap. Germline V CDR1 and CDR2: SQVTM, ANQGSEA. The CDR3 has 12 residues.

CDR3 sequence reads: CASSSRADTDTQYF. In DNA form, the CDR3 reads TGTGCCAGCAGCTCTCGAGCGGACACAGATACGCAGTATTTT. This rearrangement joins TRBV7-2 to TRBJ2-3; the D gene is possibly TRBD2 (5 bases). V dropped 4 bases and J dropped 2 bases, with 10 bases sitting between them. This CDR3 contains 14 residues. CDR1 and CDR2 from the germline V gene are SGHTA and FQGNSA.

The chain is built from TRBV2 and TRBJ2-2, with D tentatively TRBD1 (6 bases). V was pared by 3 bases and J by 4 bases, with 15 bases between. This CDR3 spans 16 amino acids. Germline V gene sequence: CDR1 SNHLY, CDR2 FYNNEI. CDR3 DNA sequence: TGTGCCAGCAGTGATATAGGGGGTAGGGGCACCGGGGAGCTGTTTTTT. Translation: CASSDIGGRGTGELFF. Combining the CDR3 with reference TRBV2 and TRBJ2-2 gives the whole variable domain EPEVTQTPSHQVTQMGQEVILRCVPISNHLYFYWYRQILGQKVEFLVSFYNNEISEKSEIFDDQFSVERPDGSNFTLKIRSTKLEDSAMYFCASSDIGGRGTGELFFGEGSRLTVL.

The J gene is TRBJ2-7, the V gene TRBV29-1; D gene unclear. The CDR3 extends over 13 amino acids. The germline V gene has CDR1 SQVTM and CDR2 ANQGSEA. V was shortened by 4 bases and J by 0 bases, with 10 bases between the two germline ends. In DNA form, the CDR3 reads TGCAGCGTTGCAGAGAAGTCCTCCTACGAGCAGTACTTC. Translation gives CSVAEKSSYEQYF.

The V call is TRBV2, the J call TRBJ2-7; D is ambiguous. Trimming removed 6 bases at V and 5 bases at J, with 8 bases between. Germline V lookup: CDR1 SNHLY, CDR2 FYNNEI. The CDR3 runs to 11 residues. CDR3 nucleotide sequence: TGTGCCAGCAGCCATAGCAACGAGCAGTACTTC. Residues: CASSHSNEQYF.

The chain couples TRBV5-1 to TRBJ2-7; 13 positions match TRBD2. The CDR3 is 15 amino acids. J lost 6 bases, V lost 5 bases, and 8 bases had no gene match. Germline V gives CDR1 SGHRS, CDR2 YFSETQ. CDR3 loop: CASSSGTSGEGEQYF. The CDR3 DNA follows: TGCGCCAGCAGTTCCGGGACTAGCGGGGAGGGCGAGCAGTACTTC.

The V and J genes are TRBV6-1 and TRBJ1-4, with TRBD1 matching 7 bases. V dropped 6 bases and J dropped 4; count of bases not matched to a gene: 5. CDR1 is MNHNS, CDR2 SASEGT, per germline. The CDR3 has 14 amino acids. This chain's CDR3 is CASSRGQSNEKLFF. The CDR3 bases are TGTGCCAGCAGCAGGGGACAGAGTAATGAAAAACTGTTTTTT.

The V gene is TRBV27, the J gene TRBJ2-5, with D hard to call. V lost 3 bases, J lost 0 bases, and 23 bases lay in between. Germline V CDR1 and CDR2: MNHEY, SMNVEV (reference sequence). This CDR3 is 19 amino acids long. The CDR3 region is CASSFFPPQLSRYQETQYF. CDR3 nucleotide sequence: TGTGCCAGCAGTTTTTTCCCCCCGCAATTGTCGAGGTACCAAGAGACCCAGTACTTC.

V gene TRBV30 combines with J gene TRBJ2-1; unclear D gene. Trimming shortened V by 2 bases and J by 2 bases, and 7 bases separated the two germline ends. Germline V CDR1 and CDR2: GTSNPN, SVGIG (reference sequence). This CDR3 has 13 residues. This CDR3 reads CAWSSVTYNEQFF. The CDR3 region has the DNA TGTGCCTGGAGTAGCGTAACCTACAATGAGCAGTTCTTC.

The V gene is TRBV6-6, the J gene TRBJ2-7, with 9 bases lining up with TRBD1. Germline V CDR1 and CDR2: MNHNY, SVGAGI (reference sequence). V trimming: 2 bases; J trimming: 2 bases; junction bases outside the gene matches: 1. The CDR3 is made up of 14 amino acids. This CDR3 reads CASSYGTGPYEQYF. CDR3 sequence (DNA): TGTGCCAGCAGTTACGGGACAGGGCCCTACGAGCAGTACTTC.

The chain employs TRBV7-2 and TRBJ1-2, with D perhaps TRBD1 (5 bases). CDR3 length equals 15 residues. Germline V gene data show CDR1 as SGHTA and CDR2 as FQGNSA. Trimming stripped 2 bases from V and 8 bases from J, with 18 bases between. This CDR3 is CASSLSGQGMHGYTF. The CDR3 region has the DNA TGTGCCAGCAGCTTAAGTGGCCAGGGTATGCACGGCTACACCTTC.

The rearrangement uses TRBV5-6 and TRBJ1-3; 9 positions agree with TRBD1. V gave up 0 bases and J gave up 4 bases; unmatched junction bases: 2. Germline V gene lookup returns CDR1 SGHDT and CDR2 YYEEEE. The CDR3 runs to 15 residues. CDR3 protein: CASSLDRGQGNTIYF. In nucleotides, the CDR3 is TGTGCCAGCAGCTTGGACAGGGGGCAGGGAAACACCATATATTTT.

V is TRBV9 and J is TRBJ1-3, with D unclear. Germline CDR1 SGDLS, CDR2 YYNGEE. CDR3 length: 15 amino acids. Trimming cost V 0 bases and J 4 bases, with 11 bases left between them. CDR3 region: CASSVAEGSGNTIYF. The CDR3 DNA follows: TGTGCCAGCAGCGTAGCGGAGGGATCAGGAAACACCATATATTTT.

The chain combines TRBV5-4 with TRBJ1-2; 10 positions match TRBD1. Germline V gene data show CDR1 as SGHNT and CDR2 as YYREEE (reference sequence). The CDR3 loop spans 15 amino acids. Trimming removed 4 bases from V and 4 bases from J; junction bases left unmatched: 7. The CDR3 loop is CASSTGQGVSYGYTF. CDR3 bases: TGTGCCAGCAGCACCGGACAGGGGGTTAGCTATGGCTACACCTTC.

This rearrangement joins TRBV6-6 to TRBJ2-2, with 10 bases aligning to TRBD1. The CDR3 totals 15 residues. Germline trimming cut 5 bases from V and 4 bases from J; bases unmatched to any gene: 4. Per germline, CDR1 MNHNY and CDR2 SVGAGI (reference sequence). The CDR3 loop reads CASSPGTGVTGELFF. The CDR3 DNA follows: TGTGCCAGCAGTCCCGGGACAGGGGTCACCGGGGAGCTGTTTTTT.

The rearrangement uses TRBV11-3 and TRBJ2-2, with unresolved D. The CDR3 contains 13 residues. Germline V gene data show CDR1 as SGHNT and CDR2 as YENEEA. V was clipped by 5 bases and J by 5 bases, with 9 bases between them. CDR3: CASSAVLTGELFF. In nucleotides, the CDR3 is TGTGCCAGCAGCGCAGTACTGACCGGGGAGCTGTTTTTT.

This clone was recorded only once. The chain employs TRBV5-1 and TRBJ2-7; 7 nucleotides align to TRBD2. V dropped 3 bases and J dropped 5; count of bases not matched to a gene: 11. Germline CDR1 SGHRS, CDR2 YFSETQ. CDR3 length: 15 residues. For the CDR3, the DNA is TGCGCCAGCAGCTGGGGCGGCACCGGGAGGAACGAGCAGTACTTC. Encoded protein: CASSWGGTGRNEQYF.

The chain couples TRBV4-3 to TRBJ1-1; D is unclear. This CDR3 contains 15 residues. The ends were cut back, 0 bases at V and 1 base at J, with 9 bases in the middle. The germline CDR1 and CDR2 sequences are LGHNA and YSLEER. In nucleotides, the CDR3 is TGCGCCAGCAGCCAAGATAGTGGCAGGAACACTGAAGCTTTCTTT. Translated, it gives CASSQDSGRNTEAFF.

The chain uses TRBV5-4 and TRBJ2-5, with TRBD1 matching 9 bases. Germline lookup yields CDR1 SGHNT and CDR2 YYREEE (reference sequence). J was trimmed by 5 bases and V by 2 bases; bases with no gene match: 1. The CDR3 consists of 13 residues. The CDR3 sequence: CASSFGTGETQYF. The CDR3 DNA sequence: TGTGCCAGCAGCTTCGGGACAGGGGAGACCCAGTACTTC.

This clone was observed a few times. The CDR3, as DNA: TGTGCCAGCAGCTTAGTGTGGGACAGGGACCAGTACTTC. It is translated as CASSLVWDRDQYF. The chain uses TRBV7-2 and TRBJ2-7; 9 bases are a match to TRBD1. There are 13 residues in the CDR3. Looked up from germline, CDR1 is SGHTA and CDR2 is FQGNSA. Germline trimming cut 1 base from V and 10 bases from J; bases unmatched to any gene: 5.